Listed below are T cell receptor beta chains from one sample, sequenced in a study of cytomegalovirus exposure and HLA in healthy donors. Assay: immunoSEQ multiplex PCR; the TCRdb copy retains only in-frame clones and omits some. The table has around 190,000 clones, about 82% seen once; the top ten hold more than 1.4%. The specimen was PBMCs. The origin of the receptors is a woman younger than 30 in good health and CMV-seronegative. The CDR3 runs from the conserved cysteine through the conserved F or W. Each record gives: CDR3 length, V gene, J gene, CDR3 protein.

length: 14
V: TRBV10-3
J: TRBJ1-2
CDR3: CAISESGTGSGYTF

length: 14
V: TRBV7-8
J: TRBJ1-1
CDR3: CASSLAVGPTEAFF

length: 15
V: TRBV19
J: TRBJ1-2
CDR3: CASRLRSATYYGYTF

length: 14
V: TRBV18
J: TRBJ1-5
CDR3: CASSLGTGNQPQHF

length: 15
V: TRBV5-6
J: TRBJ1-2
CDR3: CASSPGQGANYGYTF

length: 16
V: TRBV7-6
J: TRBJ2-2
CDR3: CASSLGGQGVSGELFF

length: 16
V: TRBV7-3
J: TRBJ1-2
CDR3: CASSLDLTARRYGYTF

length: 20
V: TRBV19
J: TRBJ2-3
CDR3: CASSIDGPGLAGARTDTQYF

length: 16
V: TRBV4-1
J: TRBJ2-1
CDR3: CASSPATGTGANEQFF

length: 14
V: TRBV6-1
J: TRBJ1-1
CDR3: CASSERGSGTEAFF

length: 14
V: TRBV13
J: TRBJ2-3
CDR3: CASSFSDSADTQYF

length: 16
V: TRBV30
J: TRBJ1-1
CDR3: CAWSVQGGGYVTEAFF

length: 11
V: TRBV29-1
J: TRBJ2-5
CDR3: CSVGGDETQYF

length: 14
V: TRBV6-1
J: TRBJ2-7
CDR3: CASSEWLAIYEQYF

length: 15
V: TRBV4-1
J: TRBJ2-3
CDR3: CASSQAGQDTDTQYF

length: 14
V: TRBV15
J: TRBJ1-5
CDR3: CATSREGSNQPQHF

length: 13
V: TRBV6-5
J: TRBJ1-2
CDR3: CASGRAVRDGYTF

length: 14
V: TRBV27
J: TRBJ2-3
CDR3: CASTAGRRTDTQYF

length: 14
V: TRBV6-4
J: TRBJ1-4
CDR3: CASSEIGGNEKLFF

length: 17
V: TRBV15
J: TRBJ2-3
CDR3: CATSRDPSEDSTDTQYF

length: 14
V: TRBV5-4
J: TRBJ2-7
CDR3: CASSSRQGYYEQYF

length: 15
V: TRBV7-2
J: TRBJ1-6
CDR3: CASSLFYISNSPLHF

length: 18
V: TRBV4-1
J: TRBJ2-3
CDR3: CASSQDNQAGGPLDTQYF

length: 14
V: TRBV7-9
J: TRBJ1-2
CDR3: CASSKEGQGYGYTF

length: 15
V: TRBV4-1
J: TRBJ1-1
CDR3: CASSLKQGLNTEAFF

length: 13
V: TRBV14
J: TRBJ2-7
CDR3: CASSQNRDSEQYF

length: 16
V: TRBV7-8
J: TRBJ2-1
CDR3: CASSNLNTGIYNEQFF

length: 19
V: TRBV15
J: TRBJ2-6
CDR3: CATSRAPFRQGFGANVLTF

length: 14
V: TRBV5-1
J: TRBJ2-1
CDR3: CASSEGTGGYEQFF

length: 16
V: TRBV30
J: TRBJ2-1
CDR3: CAWSPPGLADYNEQFF

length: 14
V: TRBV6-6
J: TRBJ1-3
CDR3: CASSYTTGDNTIYF

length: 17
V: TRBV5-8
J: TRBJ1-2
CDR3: CASSLVPTQDIGYGYTF

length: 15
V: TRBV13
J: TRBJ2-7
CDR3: CASSSRGTGGNEQYF

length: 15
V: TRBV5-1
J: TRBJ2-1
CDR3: CASSFGVAAYNEQFF

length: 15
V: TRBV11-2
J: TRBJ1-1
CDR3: CASSPRGAGNTEAFF

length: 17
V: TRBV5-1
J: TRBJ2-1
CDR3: CASSLEVVRSSYNEQFF

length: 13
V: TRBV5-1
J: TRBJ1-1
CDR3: CASSREQVPEAFF

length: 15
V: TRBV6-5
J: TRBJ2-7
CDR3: CASSGGLPSSYEQYF

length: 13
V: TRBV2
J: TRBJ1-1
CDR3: CASSVSRGTEAFF

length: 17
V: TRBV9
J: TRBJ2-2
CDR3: CASSVESTVRATGELFF

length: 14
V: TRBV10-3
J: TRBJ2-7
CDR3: CAISGTSGSYEQYF

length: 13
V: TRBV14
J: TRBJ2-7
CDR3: CASSQGRAYEQYF

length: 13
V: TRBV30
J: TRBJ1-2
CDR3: CASLNAGYYGYTF

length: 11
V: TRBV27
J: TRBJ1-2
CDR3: CASRTGNGYTF

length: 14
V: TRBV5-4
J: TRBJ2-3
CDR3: CASSFGGSTDTQYF

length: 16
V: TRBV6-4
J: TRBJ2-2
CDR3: CASSDSAGGPTGELFF

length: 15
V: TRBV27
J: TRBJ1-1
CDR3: CASSTRTGVNTEAFF

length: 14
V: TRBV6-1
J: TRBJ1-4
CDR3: CASSERLANEKLFF

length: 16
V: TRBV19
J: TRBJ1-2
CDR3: CASSIRTGTANYGYTF

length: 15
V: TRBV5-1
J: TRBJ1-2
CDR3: CASSLEWGGDLGYTF

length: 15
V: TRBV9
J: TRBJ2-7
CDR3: CASSVGQQPTYEQYF

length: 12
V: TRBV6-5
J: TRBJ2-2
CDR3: CASSNRVGELFF